These 15 T cell receptor beta chains were sequenced from one sample in a study of beta chain features in type 1 diabetes. Reverse transcription of all isolated RNA meant that expressed TCRB transcripts were sequenced. Some clones are missing from TCRdb's copy, which holds only in-frame ones; the method was immunoSEQ multiplex PCR. The sample includes 450,000 to 550,000 clones, approximately 30% of them seen just once. Sequences were obtained from naive CD4+ T cells from blood. Receptor source: a man in his late teens or twenties in good health.

This clone has more than one count but fewer than ten. V is TRBV25-1 and J is TRBJ2-3; D not resolved. With 3 bases removed from V and 3 bases from J, the gap between germline ends came to 4 bases. The CDR3 is 12 amino acids. Germline V lookup: CDR1 MGHDK, CDR2 SYGVNS. CDR3 in amino acids: CASSELTDTQYF. CDR3 DNA: TGTGCCAGCAGTGAGTTGACAGATACGCAGTATTTT.

This clone showed up just a few times. This chain connects TRBV7-2 to TRBJ2-7, with TRBD1 identical over 7 bases. Unmatched junction bases numbered 8, after V lost 4 bases and J lost 2 bases. Germline CDR1 and CDR2: SGHTA and FQGNSA. This CDR3 has 15 amino acids. The CDR3 here is CASSSKTGLTYEQYF. The DNA of the CDR3 is TGTGCCAGCAGCTCGAAGACAGGGTTGACCTACGAGCAGTACTTC. Filled out from reference TRBV7-2 and TRBJ2-7, the complete variable domain reads GAGVSQSPSNKVTEKGKDVELRCDPISGHTALYWYRQSLGQGLEFLIYFQGNSAPDKSGLPSDRFSAERTGGSVSTLTIQRTQQEDSAVYLCASSSKTGLTYEQYFGPGTRLTVT.

The chain recombines TRBV29-1 with TRBJ1-5; D possibly corresponds to TRBD1 (5 bases). CDR3 size: 14 residues. V dropped 6 bases and J dropped 4 bases, with 16 bases sitting between them. Germline V gene lookup returns CDR1 SQVTM and CDR2 ANQGSEA. For the CDR3, the DNA is TGCAGCGTGACGACCGGGACCGAAAATCAGCCCCAGCATTTT. Its protein is CSVTTGTENQPQHF.

This clone was detected a few times. The chain links TRBV29-1 to TRBJ2-2; D remains unclear. CDR1 is SQVTM, CDR2 ANQGSEA, per germline. V was trimmed by 5 bases and J by 6 bases, leaving 7 bases between them. This CDR3 is built from 11 residues. The CDR3 sequence is CSVSQAGELFF. CDR3 DNA sequence: TGCAGCGTTAGTCAGGCCGGGGAGCTGTTTTTT.

V usage is TRBV29-1 and J usage is TRBJ2-3, with 8 bases matching TRBD1. The CDR3 length is 14 residues. Trimming at V came to 6 bases and at J to 0 bases, leaving 5 bases not matched to a gene. Germline V gene data show CDR1 as SQVTM and CDR2 as ANQGSEA. This CDR3 is CSVRDRTSTDTQYF. DNA of the CDR3: TGCAGCGTACGGGACAGGACGAGCACAGATACGCAGTATTTT.

This clone was counted a few times. Distinct nucleotide sequences in the sample also encode this CDR3. The genes are TRBV11-2 and TRBJ2-7, with 10 bases aligning to TRBD1. CDR1 and CDR2 (germline): SGHAT, FQNNGV. J was trimmed by 2 bases and V by 4 bases; bases with no gene match: 5. This CDR3 comprises 15 residues. The CDR3 DNA sequence: TGTGCCAGCAGCTCAGCCGGGACAGGGGCCTACGAGCAGTACTTC. Protein: CASSSAGTGAYEQYF.

A word on this clone: Sequence at one end of the junction differs from germline and may be a read error. V usage is TRBV7-2 and J usage is TRBJ2-7, with D possibly TRBD1 on 6 matching bases. Germline CDR1 is SGHTA and CDR2 is FQGNSA. This CDR3 is 16 amino acids long. This CDR3 reads CASRRTYTGNSHEQYF. Written as DNA, the CDR3 is TGTGCCAGCAGAAGAACCTATACAGGGAACTCCCACGAGCAGTACTTC.

This clone showed up just a few times. The chain recombines TRBV7-2 with TRBJ2-6; unclear D gene. Per the germline V gene, CDR1 is SGHTA and CDR2 is FQGNSA. This CDR3 comprises 16 residues. V dropped 5 bases and J dropped 0 bases, with 11 bases sitting between them. CDR3 DNA sequence: TGTGCCAGCAGCCCAGTGGACGGCTCTGGGGCCAACGTCCTGACTTTC. It translates to CASSPVDGSGANVLTF.

This chain joins TRBV30 and TRBJ1-2, with D uncertain. CDR3 size: 13 residues. Germline V gives CDR1 GTSNPN, CDR2 SVGIG (reference sequence). Between the trimmed V and J ends, which lost 4 bases and 5 bases, there was a span of 14 bases. This CDR3 reads CAWIPANDYGYTF. The CDR3 DNA reads TGTGCCTGGATCCCAGCGAACGATTATGGCTACACCTTC.

The chain links TRBV7-9 to TRBJ2-5; D gene ambiguous. V lost 0 bases, J lost 3 bases, and 11 bases lay in between. This CDR3 is 15 amino acids long. Germline loops: CDR1 SEHNR, CDR2 FQNEAQ (reference sequence). The CDR3 DNA follows: TGTGCCAGCAGCTTAGCCAGTATACGGGAAGAGACCCAGTACTTC. It is translated as CASSLASIREETQYF.

This clone was seen a few times. The chain uses TRBV19 and TRBJ2-3, with D tentatively TRBD2 (6 bases). V was trimmed by 3 bases and J by 2 bases, leaving 12 bases between them. CDR1 is LNHDA and CDR2 is SQIVND in the germline V gene (reference sequence). The CDR3 sequence is 15 residues long. The CDR3 DNA reads TGTGCCAGTAGTATCGCGGGACGCATCACAGATACGCAGTATTTT. This gives the protein CASSIAGRITDTQYF.

The chain has TRBV29-1 and TRBJ1-1; D call uncertain. Germline values: CDR1 SQVTM, CDR2 ANQGSEA. This CDR3 has 13 amino acids. The CDR3 loop reads CSGKGRMNTEAFF. CDR3 in DNA: TGCAGTGGGAAGGGCAGGATGAACACTGAAGCTTTCTTT.

This clone showed up just a few times. The chain is built from TRBV30 and TRBJ1-6; tentatively, D is TRBD1 (5 bases). V shed 2 bases and J shed 10 bases, with 12 bases lying between them. The germline V gene has CDR1 GTSNPN and CDR2 SVGIG (reference sequence). CDR3 length equals 13 residues. In DNA form, the CDR3 reads TGTGCCTGGAGTTTCGGGACCGGGTCACCCCTCCACTTT. Translation: CAWSFGTGSPLHF. The full variable domain, in which reference TRBV30 and TRBJ1-6 provide the parts outside the CDR3, is SQTIHQWPATLVQPVGSPLSLECTVEGTSNPNLYWYRQAAGRGLQLLFYSVGIGQISSEVPQNLSASRPQDRQFILSSKKLLLSDSGFYLCAWSFGTGSPLHFGNGTRLTVT.

This chain joins TRBV28 and TRBJ2-1; a possible D gene is TRBD2 (7 bases). Germline V gives CDR1 MDHEN, CDR2 SYDVKM. The CDR3 runs to 17 residues. Trimming shortened V by 5 bases and J by 7 bases, and 24 bases separated the two germline ends. CDR3 in DNA: TGTGCCAGCAGTACTAACATGGGAGGGGGAAAGGTGAATGAGCAGTTCTTC. This gives the protein CASSTNMGGGKVNEQFF. The variable domain in full, completed from reference TRBV28 and TRBJ2-1, reads DVKVTQSSRYLVKRTGEKVFLECVQDMDHENMFWYRQDPGLGLRLIYFSYDVKMKEKGDIPEGYSVSREKKERFSLILESASTNQTSMYLCASSTNMGGGKVNEQFFGPGTRLTVL.

This chain uses TRBV5-6 with TRBJ2-1; no clear D gene. The V gene's germline CDR1 is SGHDT and CDR2 YYEEEE. The V gene lost 2 bases and the J gene lost 9 bases, with 9 bases spanning the gap. CDR3 length: 12 residues. CDR3 region: CASSLGVREQFF. The DNA of the CDR3 is TGTGCCAGCAGCTTAGGTGTCCGTGAGCAGTTCTTC.